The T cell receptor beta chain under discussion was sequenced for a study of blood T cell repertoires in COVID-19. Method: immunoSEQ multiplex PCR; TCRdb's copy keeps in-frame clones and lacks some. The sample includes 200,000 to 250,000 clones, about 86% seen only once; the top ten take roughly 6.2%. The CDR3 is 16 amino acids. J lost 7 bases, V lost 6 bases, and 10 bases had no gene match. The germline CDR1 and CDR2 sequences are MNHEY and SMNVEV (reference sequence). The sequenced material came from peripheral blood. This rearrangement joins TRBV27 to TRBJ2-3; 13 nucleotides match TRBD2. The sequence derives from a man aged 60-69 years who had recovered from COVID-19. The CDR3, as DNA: TGTGCCAGCAGACTCACCCGGGGACTAGCGGGAAATACGCAGTATTTT. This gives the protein CASRLTRGLAGNTQYF.